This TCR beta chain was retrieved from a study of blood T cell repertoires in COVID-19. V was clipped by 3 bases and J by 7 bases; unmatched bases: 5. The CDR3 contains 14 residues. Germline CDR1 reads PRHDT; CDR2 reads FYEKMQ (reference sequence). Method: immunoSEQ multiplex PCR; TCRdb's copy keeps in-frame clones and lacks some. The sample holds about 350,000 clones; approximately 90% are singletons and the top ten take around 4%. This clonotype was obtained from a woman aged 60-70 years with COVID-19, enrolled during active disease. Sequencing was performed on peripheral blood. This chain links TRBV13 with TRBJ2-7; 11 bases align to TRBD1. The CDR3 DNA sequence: TGTGCCAGCAGCTTTGGACAGGGGGCCGGAGAGCAGTACTTC. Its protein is CASSFGQGAGEQYF.